A single sample is the source of the 17 T cell receptor delta chains below, sequenced in a study of gamma delta lymphoproliferative disorders and STAT genes. TCRdb redid clone calling on the multiplex PCR reads using CATT. The table shows over a thousand delta-chain clones, with more than 1.4% occurring only once. The receptor sequences were amplified from genomic DNA of peripheral blood mononuclear cells. The sequencing sample was made of blood. These receptor sequences come from a human donor in good health.

With regard to this clone: A far larger clone is off by one base, so a read error is likely. Other DNA sequences in the same sample also yield this CDR3. The chain is built from TRDV1 and TRDJ1; possible D gene TRDD2, 9 bases. The CDR3 runs to 23 residues. Germline V lookup: CDR1 TSWWSYY, CDR2 QGS. V lost 2 bases, J lost 2 bases, and 36 bases lay in between. DNA of the CDR3: TGTGCTCTTGGGGAAGCTTCCTTCCTACGTCTCCAGAGCCGGGATACGAGGACCGATAAACTCATCTTT. Encoded protein: CALGEASFLRLQSRDTRTDKLIF.

The V gene lacks a call, and TRDJ1 is the J gene; the D call in the table, TRDD3, was not verified against the DNA. The CDR3 sequence is 19 residues long. The CDR3 is CACDTVEGWGIQAGDKLIF. The CDR3 bases are TGTGCCTGTGACACCGTAGAGGGATGGGGGATACAGGCGGGCGATAAACTCATCTTT.

Only a few counts were recorded for this clone. This is likely an artifact of a read error, given a far larger clone one base away. Different DNA sequences within this sample yield the same CDR3. The chain links TRDV2 to TRDJ1, with 11 bases identical to TRDD3. The CDR3 extends over 18 amino acids. Germline CDR1 GEAIGNYY, CDR2 EKD. The CDR3 loop is CACDTVSGGYLYTDKLIF. The CDR3 DNA follows: TGTGCCTGTGACACCGTGTCTGGGGGATACCTGTACACCGATAAACTCATTTTT.

Turning to this clone: It is likely a read error: a sequence one base away is far more abundant. Different DNA sequences within this sample yield the same CDR3. V usage is TRDV1 and J usage is TRDJ1; 7 bases fit TRDD3. Looked up from germline, CDR1 is TSWWSYY and CDR2 is QGS. V gave up 9 bases and J gave up 1 base; unmatched junction bases: 32. The CDR3 is 22 residues long. The CDR3 sequence is CALPSGTGGYGGPAGFTDKLIF. For the CDR3, the DNA is TGTGCTCTACCCTCCGGCACCGGAGGATACGGGGGTCCGGCTGGTTTCACCGATAAACTCATCTTT.

This clone was found many times. A read error likely explains this, since a far larger clone differs by one base. The chain is built from TRDV2 and TRDJ1, with D perhaps TRDD3 (5 bases). This CDR3 has 18 residues. Germline V CDR1 and CDR2: GEAIGNYY, EKD. V lost 3 bases to trimming and J lost 4 bases, with 26 bases between them. The CDR3 nucleotides are TGTGCCTGTGACTTTCGTACGTACTGGAGGATAGGTGGCGATAAACTCATCTTT. It codes for CACDFRTYWRIGGDKLIF.

There are many counts of this clone. This likely stems from a read error, as it lies one base from a far larger clone. Other DNA sequences in the same sample also yield this CDR3. This rearrangement joins TRDV1 to TRDJ1; D may match TRDD2 or TRDD3 (5 bases each). The germline V gene has CDR1 TSWWSYY and CDR2 QGS. The CDR3 has 19 amino acids. CDR3 coding DNA: TGCGCTCTTGGGGAACCTACGCTGGTGGGGCCAGCCTACACCGATAAACTCATCTTT. Translation: CALGEPTLVGPAYTDKLIF.

This clone was detected a few times. Translating this DNA gives a protein that differs at residue 6 from the TCRdb one, which belongs to a much larger clone; a read error is likely, and the protein shown is this translation. CDR3: CALRDEDGDPGIALIF. CDR3 DNA: TGTGCCTTGCGCGATGAGGATGGGGATCCGGGGATAGCACTCATCTTT. The chain carries TRDV3 and TRDJ1; 7 positions match TRDD3. The CDR3 totals 16 residues. CDR1 TVYSNPD and CDR2 GDNSRS come from the germline V gene (reference sequence). V was pared by 3 bases and J by 10 bases, with 23 bases of the junction left unmatched.

This clone was counted only a few times. It differs at one base from a far larger clone, so likely a read error. Additional DNA sequences in this sample encode the identical CDR3. The gene calls are TRDV1 and TRDJ1; 8 bases are a match to TRDD3. Germline CDR1 and CDR2: TSWWSYY and QGS. The CDR3 spans 22 residues. CDR3 DNA sequence: TGTGCTCTTGGGGAACTTGCCCACCTGTTGTCCGCTGGGGGAATTTACACCGATAAACTCATCTTC. The encoded protein is CALGELAHLLSAGGIYTDKLIF.

This clone was recorded a few times. TCRdb's listed protein matches a much larger clone and diverges from this DNA's translation at residue 20, likely through a read error; the protein shown comes from the DNA. This chain links TRDV1 with TRDJ1; D may match TRDD2 or TRDD3 (7 bases each). This CDR3 region has 23 residues. Germline lookup yields CDR1 TSWWSYY and CDR2 QGS. CDR3 in DNA: TGTGCTCTGTTGGCCTTCCTTTATCCCCCTGGGGGTCACGGGGTCTCCTACACCGATAGACTCATCTTT. Amino acid sequence: CALLAFLYPPGGHGVSYTDRLIF.

This clone was observed a handful of times. This likely traces to a read error, being one base from a far larger clone. This same CDR3 is encoded by further DNA sequences in the sample. The V and J genes are TRDV3 and TRDJ1; 8 positions match TRDD3. CDR1 is TVYSNPD, CDR2 GDNSRS, per germline (reference sequence). This CDR3 is 14 amino acids long. V was pared by 2 bases and J by 8 bases, with 13 bases of the junction left unmatched. The CDR3 nucleotides read TGTGCCTTTGGCCGCTGGGGGAGACCAGGAAAACTCATCTTT. Translating gives CAFGRWGRPGKLIF.

This clone was counted a few times. The TCRdb record carries a much larger clone's protein, which differs from this DNA's translation at residue 17; a read error is the likely cause, and the protein listed here is the DNA translation. The V gene is TRDV1, the J gene TRDJ1, with D maybe TRDD3 (5 bases). The V end lost 0 bases, the J end lost 0 bases, and 35 bases lay between the germline ends. Germline V gene sequence: CDR1 TSWWSYY, CDR2 QGS. There are 24 residues in the CDR3. The DNA for the CDR3 is TGTGCTCTTGGGGAACTACGGGGCGGGGGTCTGCATGGGGCTACCGCTAGAAACACCGATAAACTCATCTTT. Translated, it gives CALGELRGGGLHGATARNTDKLIF.

This clone is hyperexpanded in the sample. Distinct nucleotide sequences in the sample also encode this CDR3. The V and J genes are TRDV3 and TRDJ1, with D possibly being TRDD3 (5 bases). Germline CDR1 reads TVYSNPD; CDR2 reads GDNSRS (reference sequence). V was cut by 3 bases and J by 2 bases, with 16 bases left in between. CDR3 length: 14 residues. The CDR3 DNA sequence: TGTGCCTTCTCTACGTCCACTGGAACCGATAAACTCATCTTT. Protein sequence: CAFSTSTGTDKLIF.

This clone was counted between two and nine times. TCRdb lists the protein of a much larger clone for this DNA, which differs at residue 13, so this is likely a read error; the protein given here is translated from the DNA itself. V gene TRDV1 combines with J gene TRDJ1; D is perhaps TRDD2 (5 bases). CDR1 is TSWWSYY and CDR2 is QGS in the germline V gene. V dropped 2 bases and J dropped 2 bases, with 36 bases sitting between them. The CDR3 totals 23 residues. CDR3 loop: CALGEIPHLHTRIGISITDKLIF. DNA of the CDR3: TGTGCTCTTGGGGAAATCCCTCACCTACACACCCGGATTGGAATTTCTATTACCGATAAACTCATCTTT.

Comments on this clone: This DNA's translation differs at residue 18 from TCRdb's protein, which comes from a much larger clone; a read error is likely, and the protein shown is translated from the DNA. The J gene is TRDJ1, the V gene TRDV1; 12 bases match TRDD3. Germline V gene sequence: CDR1 TSWWSYY, CDR2 QGS. The CDR3 length is 20 residues. The DNA for the CDR3 is TGTGCTCTTGGGGACCTCTACGTACTGGGGGATACCGGGTACACCGATAAATTCATCTTT. This translates into CALGDLYVLGDTGYTDKFIF.

For this clone: TCRdb lists the protein of a much larger clone for this DNA, which differs at residue 12, so this is likely a read error; the protein given here is translated from the DNA itself. This sequence joins TRDV1 and TRDJ1; D remains ambiguous. CDR1 is TSWWSYY, CDR2 QGS, per germline. The CDR3 loop spans 15 amino acids. The CDR3 DNA follows: TGTGCTCTTGGGGGTGCTCGACAGGGCACCGATAACCTCATCTTT. It translates to CALGGARQGTDNLIF.

This clone appeared a few times. A far bigger clonotype differs at one base, so this is likely a read error. This same CDR3 is encoded by further DNA sequences in the sample. The chain couples TRDV2 to TRDJ1, with a weak D call TRDD3 (6 bases). CDR1 is GEAIGNYY, CDR2 EKD, per germline. The CDR3 length is 21 residues. This chain's CDR3 is CACDTVFRGGDPDLYTDKLIF. The CDR3 DNA is TGTGCCTGTGACACCGTGTTCAGGGGGGGAGACCCCGATCTCTACACCGATAAACTCATTTTT.

Remarks on this clone: The protein recorded in TCRdb matches a much larger clone and deviates from this DNA's translation at residue 19, suggesting a read error; the protein here is obtained by translating the DNA. The chain employs TRDV1 and TRDJ1; TRDD3 matches at 8 bases. CDR1 TSWWSYY and CDR2 QGS come from the germline V gene. V was pared by 2 bases and J by 2 bases, with 40 bases of the junction left unmatched. The CDR3 has 27 residues. The CDR3 region is CALGEWLRAGPGAWPILGGTETDKLIF. CDR3 DNA: TGTGCTCTTGGGGAATGGCTCCGGGCGGGTCCAGGGGCCTGGCCCATACTGGGGGGTACCGAGACCGATAAACTCATCTTT.